A selection of T cell receptor beta chains follows, all from one sample in a study of cytomegalovirus exposure and HLA in healthy donors. Data came from immunoSEQ multiplex PCR; TCRdb stores just in-frame clones and leaves some out. The sample shows roughly 120,000 clones, about two thirds of them seen only once. The material sequenced was PBMCs. The receptors here all came from a man aged 40-49 years in good health and CMV-seropositive. The CDR3 runs from the conserved cysteine through the conserved F or W. A D gene is named only where the DNA matches it firmly. Rows may omit the clone size; those that give it use once, few, many or a size class.

14	.	TRBV27	TRBJ1-2	.	TGTGCCAGCAGTCATAAATCGGGATTCTATGGCTACACCTTC	CASSHKSGFYGYTF
12	.	TRBV2	TRBJ2-4	.	TGTGCCAGCATCTCTAGAAAAAACATTCAGTACTTC	CASISRKNIQYF
13	few	TRBV6-5	TRBJ2-1	.	TGTGCCAGCAGTTACTCGAGCCAGGGTGAGCAGTTCTTC	CASSYSSQGEQFF
15	once	TRBV5-1	TRBJ1-2	.	TGCGCCAGCAGCCTAAGGGAGGGAGGAGGTCATGGCTACACCTTC	CASSLREGGGHGYTF
15	.	TRBV25-1	TRBJ2-7	TRBD1	TGTGCCAGCAGTGAATCTTGGTCGACAGGGATGGAGCAGTACTTC	CASSESWSTGMEQYF
15	once	TRBV6-5	TRBJ1-2	.	TGTGCCAGCAGTTACGTGCACAGGTCAAACTATGGCTACACCTTC	CASSYVHRSNYGYTF
15	.	TRBV7-2	TRBJ2-6	.	TGTGCCAGCAGCCGGGGTAGCCCTGGGGCCAACGTCCTGACTTTC	CASSRGSPGANVLTF
15	.	TRBV6-5	TRBJ2-2	.	TGTGCCAGCAGTTACGGGGGGGCTTTACCCGGGGAGCTGTTTTTT	CASSYGGALPGELFF
14	.	TRBV7-6	TRBJ2-7	.	TGTGCCAGCAGCTTTTCAGGGGCGGATGGAGAGCAGTACTTC	CASSFSGADGEQYF
15	.	TRBV6-6	TRBJ1-6	.	TGTGCCAGCAGTCCACCGGGGGGATCAGTTTCACCCCTCCACTTT	CASSPPGGSVSPLHF
15	.	TRBV11-2	TRBJ2-7	.	TGTGCCAGCAGCTTAGAAGCCGGCGGCTCCTACGAGCAGTACTTC	CASSLEAGGSYEQYF
13	.	TRBV5-8	TRBJ1-2	TRBD1	TGTGCCAGCAGCTTGAAGGGGGCGATAGGCTACACCTTC	CASSLKGAIGYTF
13	.	TRBV6-6	TRBJ1-1	TRBD1	TGTGCCAGCATCCAAACGACAGGGCGAGGCGCTTTCTTT	CASIQTTGRGAFF
16	.	TRBV5-1	TRBJ2-3	.	TGCGCCAGCAGCCAAGGGACACGATCTAGCACAGATACGCAGTATTTT	CASSQGTRSSTDTQYF
14	.	TRBV9	TRBJ2-5	TRBD2	TGTGCCAGCAGCCAGCCGGGGGGTGAGGAGACCCAGTACTTC	CASSQPGGEETQYF
17	once	TRBV4-1	TRBJ1-4	.	TGCGCCAGCAGCAACCTCCAGGGAAGGTCAACTAATGAAAAACTGTTTTTT	CASSNLQGRSTNEKLFF
17	.	TRBV5-1	TRBJ1-1	TRBD1	TGCGCCAGCAGGTCCGGTTGGGGCACAGGGGCGAACACTGAAGCTTTCTTT	CASRSGWGTGANTEAFF
15	.	TRBV5-1	TRBJ2-3	.	TGCGCCAGCAGCTTGGCGGGATCTAGTGCGAATACGCAGTATTTT	CASSLAGSSANTQYF
21	.	TRBV27	TRBJ2-2	.	TGTGCCAGCAGTTTAGACCCCGGGGGATGGCGGCTACACCTGAACACCGGGGAGCTGTTTTTT	CASSLDPGGWRLHLNTGELFF
15	.	TRBV19	TRBJ2-2	TRBD1	TGTGCCAGTAGTATCCGGACAGGGGACGTCGGGGAGCTGTTTTTT	CASSIRTGDVGELFF
14	.	TRBV5-1	TRBJ2-7	.	TGCGCCAGCAGCACGACTGTGGGGCCCTGGGAGCAGTACTTC	CASSTTVGPWEQYF
15	few	TRBV9	TRBJ1-4	.	TGTGCCAGCAGCGTAGCTGGGGGGGCAAGTGAAAAACTGTTTTTT	CASSVAGGASEKLFF
15	once	TRBV15	TRBJ1-5	TRBD1	TGTGCCACCAGCACGGTTAGGGGGCATAATCAGCCCCAGCATTTT	CATSTVRGHNQPQHF
14	.	TRBV5-1	TRBJ2-7	.	TGCGCCAGCAGCCTGTACGGGGGCTCCTACGAGCAGTACTTC	CASSLYGGSYEQYF
14	.	TRBV5-1	TRBJ1-5	.	TGCGCCAGCAGCTTGGGCAGGGAAGGACAGCCCCAGCATTTT	CASSLGREGQPQHF
15	.	TRBV7-9	TRBJ1-5	.	TGTTCCAGCAGCTTACAGGGTTATAGCAATCAGCCCCAGCATTTT	CSSSLQGYSNQPQHF
14	.	TRBV6-5	TRBJ2-7	.	TGTGCCAGCAGTCTGCCTCGGGACACCTTGACACTGTACTTC	CASSLPRDTLTLYF
15	.	TRBV28	TRBJ2-7	TRBD2	TGTGCCAGCAGGGCGGGACTAGCGGGAATCTACGAGCAGTACTTC	CASRAGLAGIYEQYF
13	.	TRBV29-1	TRBJ2-3	TRBD2	TGCAGCGTTGTTGCGGGGGTCACAGATACGCAGTATTTT	CSVVAGVTDTQYF
15	.	TRBV6-5	TRBJ2-3	.	TGTGCCAGCAGTTATGGGGAGCGGAGCACAGATACGCAGTATTTT	CASSYGERSTDTQYF
16	.	TRBV29-1	TRBJ2-3	TRBD1	TGCAGCGTTGATGGGGCTAAACAGGGGGCGCGGGATACGCAGTATTTT	CSVDGAKQGARDTQYF
14	once	TRBV10-3	TRBJ1-2	.	TGTGCCATCAGTGACCCCCGGGGGGAAACGGGCTACACCTTC	CAISDPRGETGYTF
13	.	TRBV6-5	TRBJ2-3	.	TGTGCCAGCAGGCGGGACGCCACAGATACGCAGTATTTT	CASRRDATDTQYF
14	.	TRBV15	TRBJ2-1	.	TGTGCCACCAGTGCAGGTTCCTCCTACAATGAGCAGTTCTTC	CATSAGSSYNEQFF
15	few	TRBV19	TRBJ2-1	TRBD2	TGTGCCAGTAATTCAGCGGGAGTCTCCTACAATGAGCAGTTCTTC	CASNSAGVSYNEQFF
17	.	TRBV4-1	TRBJ1-2	TRBD1	TGCGCCAGCAGCCAAGATTTCGGCAGGGGGCGCCTCTATGGCTACACCTTC	CASSQDFGRGRLYGYTF
15	.	TRBV5-1	TRBJ1-2	TRBD1	TGCGCCAGCAGCTTGGGTACAGGGGATAAGTATGGCTACACCTTC	CASSLGTGDKYGYTF
11	.	TRBV2	TRBJ1-2	.	TGTGCCACGGGCCGGGAGGCGGGCTACACCTTC	CATGREAGYTF
14	.	TRBV7-9	TRBJ2-3	.	TGTGCCAGCAGCACACAGGGCGGCACAGATACGCAGTATTTT	CASSTQGGTDTQYF
11	.	TRBV20-1	TRBJ1-2	.	TGCAGTGCTAGAGGAGGCGATGGCTACACCTTC	CSARGGDGYTF
14	.	TRBV28	TRBJ1-2	.	TGTGCCAGCAGTTTAGGGGGACTAACCGGAGGCTACACCTTC	CASSLGGLTGGYTF
13	.	TRBV29-1	TRBJ1-2	.	TGCAGCGTTGATCCGGGTCCGGCCTATGGCTACACCTTC	CSVDPGPAYGYTF
14	few	TRBV9	TRBJ2-5	TRBD2	TGTGCCAGCAGCGTAGGTAGCGGGGGGGAGACCCAGTACTTC	CASSVGSGGETQYF
14	few	TRBV4-1	TRBJ2-7	TRBD1	TGCGCCAGCAGCCAACCGACAGGGGGCAACGAGCAGTACTTC	CASSQPTGGNEQYF
14	few	TRBV12-5	TRBJ2-7	TRBD1	TGTGCTAGTGGTTGGGGACAGGGTACCTACGAGCAGTACTTC	CASGWGQGTYEQYF
15	.	TRBV14	TRBJ2-3	.	TGTGCCAGCAGCCAAGACCTCTTAATTGCAGATACGCAGTATTTT	CASSQDLLIADTQYF
17	.	TRBV7-9	TRBJ2-1	TRBD1	TGTGCCAGCAGCTCCTCCCCCGGGACAGAGAACTACAATGAGCAGTTCTTC	CASSSSPGTENYNEQFF
16	.	TRBV13	TRBJ1-3	.	TGTGCCAGCAGCTTTCAACAGGGACGATCTGGAAACACCATATATTTT	CASSFQQGRSGNTIYF
16	.	TRBV7-8	TRBJ1-4	TRBD1	TGTGCCAGCAGCTCATCGACAGGGTTGACTAATGAAAAACTGTTTTTT	CASSSSTGLTNEKLFF
16	.	TRBV28	TRBJ2-1	TRBD2	TGTGCCAGCAACGCCGGGGGGAAAAACTCCTACAATGAGCAGTTCTTC	CASNAGGKNSYNEQFF
15	few	TRBV7-2	TRBJ2-1	TRBD1	TGTGCCAGCAGCTCTAGAAAGGGACAGTACAATGAGCAGTTCTTC	CASSSRKGQYNEQFF